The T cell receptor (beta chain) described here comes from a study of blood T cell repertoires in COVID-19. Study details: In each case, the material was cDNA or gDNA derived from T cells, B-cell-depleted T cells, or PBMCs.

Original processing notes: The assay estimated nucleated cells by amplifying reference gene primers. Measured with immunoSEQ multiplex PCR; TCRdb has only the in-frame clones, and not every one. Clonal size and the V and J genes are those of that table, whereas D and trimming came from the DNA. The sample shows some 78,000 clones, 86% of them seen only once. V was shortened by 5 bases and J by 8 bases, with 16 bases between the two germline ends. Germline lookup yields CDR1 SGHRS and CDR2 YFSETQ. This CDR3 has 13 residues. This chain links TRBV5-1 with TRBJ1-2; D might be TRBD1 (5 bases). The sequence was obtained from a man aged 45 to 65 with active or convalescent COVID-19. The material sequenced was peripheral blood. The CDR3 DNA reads TGCGCCAGCAGTTATGACAGAGCGCTAGGCTACACCTTC. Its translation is CASSYDRALGYTF. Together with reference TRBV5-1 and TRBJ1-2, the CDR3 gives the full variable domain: KAGVTQTPRYLIKTRGQQVTLSCSPISGHRSVSWYQQTPGQGLQFLFEYFSETQRNKGNFPGRFSGRQFSNSRSEMNVSTLELGDSALYLCASSYDRALGYTFGSGTRLTVV.